These 23 T cell receptor beta chains share one sample of origin, sequenced in a study of shared clonotypes between healthy human individuals. Clones were read by immunoSEQ multiplex PCR, and TCRdb kept only the in-frame ones, dropping some. The sample lists about 2 million clones; around 96% were seen once. Naive CD8 populations comprised CD45RO-negative cells positively selected for CCR7, excluding terminally differentiated effector memory CD45RA+ cells. The specimen was naive CD8+ T cells sorted from blood. These receptors were collected from a young man in good health.

The rearrangement uses TRBV7-9 and TRBJ1-5; D is uncertain. The CDR3 extends over 15 amino acids. The germline V gene has CDR1 SEHNR and CDR2 FQNEAQ (reference sequence). With 2 bases removed from V and 2 bases from J, the gap between germline ends came to 10 bases. Here the CDR3 DNA reads TGTGCCAGCAGCTTACAGGAAGGAGGCAATCAGCCCCAGCATTTT. This codes for CASSLQEGGNQPQHF.

This chain uses TRBV11-2 with TRBJ1-1, with D perhaps TRBD1 (5 bases). Trimming left V 1 base short and J 1 base short, with 13 bases between. Germline CDR1 SGHAT, CDR2 FQNNGV. The CDR3 length is 16 residues. Here the CDR3 reads CASSLGVGAGNTEAFF. CDR3 DNA sequence: TGTGCCAGCAGCTTAGGTGTCGGGGCCGGGAACACTGAAGCTTTCTTT. The variable domain in full, completed from reference TRBV11-2 and TRBJ1-1, reads EAGVAQSPRYKIIEKRQSVAFWCNPISGHATLYWYQQILGQGPKLLIQFQNNGVVDDSQLPKDRFSAERLKGVDSTLKIQPAKLEDSAVYLCASSLGVGAGNTEAFFGQGTRLTVV.

The chain combines TRBV28 with TRBJ2-7, with 9 positions matching TRBD1. Germline V gene lookup returns CDR1 MDHEN and CDR2 SYDVKM. The CDR3 has 15 residues. Germline trimming cut 6 bases from V and 2 bases from J; bases unmatched to any gene: 8. The CDR3, as DNA: TGTGCCAGCAGCCTGACAGGGGGTTGGCCCTACGAGCAGTACTTC. This codes for CASSLTGGWPYEQYF.

About this clone itself: This CDR3 is also generated by other DNA sequences in the sample. This chain uses TRBV4-1 with TRBJ2-2; no definite D call. Trimming left V 1 base short and J 3 bases short, with 9 bases between. Germline V gene lookup returns CDR1 MGHRA and CDR2 YSYEKL. The CDR3 contains 15 residues. The CDR3 bases are TGCGCCAGCAGCCAAGTAGGCCTTCACACCGGGGAGCTGTTTTTT. The encoded protein is CASSQVGLHTGELFF.

This chain connects TRBV4-1 to TRBJ2-1, with a possible D match to TRBD2 (5 bases). V gave up 6 bases and J gave up 4 bases, with 10 bases separating them. CDR1 and CDR2 from the germline V gene are MGHRA and YSYEKL. The CDR3 is made up of 13 amino acids. The CDR3 DNA reads TGCGCCAGCAGATTAGCGCCGTACAATGAGCAGTTCTTC. It is translated as CASRLAPYNEQFF.

Concerning this clone: Other DNA sequences within the sample encode an identical CDR3. V usage is TRBV6-1 and J usage is TRBJ2-3; D is uncertain. The length of the CDR3 is 13 residues. Germline loops: CDR1 MNHNS, CDR2 SASEGT. V was clipped by 1 base and J by 1 base, with 3 bases between them. CDR3 nucleotides: TGTGCCAGCAGTGAAGATGGCACAGATACGCAGTATTTT. Protein sequence: CASSEDGTDTQYF.

V usage is TRBV29-1 and J usage is TRBJ2-2, with 10 bases aligning to TRBD1. The CDR3 runs 11 residues. V shed 7 bases and J 14 bases; nucleotides not matched to a gene: 7. Germline assignment: CDR1 SQVTM and CDR2 ANQGSEA. The CDR3 DNA reads TGCAGCGCAACGACAGGGGGCGAACTGTTTTTT. Its translation is CSATTGGELFF.

This clone is a singleton in its sample. The chain recombines TRBV27 with TRBJ2-7; TRBD1 agrees at 7 bases. The CDR3 loop spans 15 amino acids. Trimming at V came to 3 bases and at J to 2 bases, leaving 7 bases not matched to a gene. The germline CDR1 and CDR2 sequences are MNHEY and SMNVEV (reference sequence). In DNA form, the CDR3 reads TGTGCCAGCAGTTTCTCGACAGGGAACACCTACGAGCAGTACTTC. Translation gives CASSFSTGNTYEQYF.

The J gene is TRBJ1-4, the V gene TRBV27; 9 bases are shared with TRBD1. J lost 13 bases, V lost 5 bases, and 14 bases had no gene match. This CDR3 comprises 15 residues. CDR1 and CDR2 from the germline V gene are MNHEY and SMNVEV (reference sequence). The CDR3 DNA reads TGTGCCAGCAGTCCCTGGGGGGACAGGGCGAGTGGACTGTTTTTT. Protein sequence: CASSPWGDRASGLFF. The full variable domain, completed using reference TRBV27 and TRBJ1-4, is EAQVTQNPRYLITVTGKKLTVTCSQNMNHEYMSWYRQDPGLGLRQIYYSMNVEVTDKGDVPEGYKVSRKEKRNFPLILESPSPNQTSLYFCASSPWGDRASGLFFGSGTQLSVL.

This clone was seen just once. This chain connects TRBV4-1 to TRBJ1-6; D remains unclear. V lost 1 base and J 6 bases, leaving 16 bases between the germline ends. Germline V gene lookup returns CDR1 MGHRA and CDR2 YSYEKL. The CDR3 runs 17 residues. For the CDR3, the DNA is TGCGCCAGCAGCCAAGCCTGGTCACCGATGGGTAATTCACCCCTCCACTTT. Translated, it gives CASSQAWSPMGNSPLHF.

The rearrangement uses TRBV9 and TRBJ2-5; D remains unclear. Germline values: CDR1 SGDLS, CDR2 YYNGEE. The CDR3 extends over 14 amino acids. Trimming cost V 0 bases and J 4 bases, with 10 bases left between them. Here the CDR3 DNA reads TGTGCCAGCAGCGTAGAAGGCGACTCAGAGACCCAGTACTTC. This gives the protein CASSVEGDSETQYF.

This rearrangement joins TRBV6-1 to TRBJ2-7; no firm D call. V lost 7 bases, J lost 0 bases, and 16 bases lay in between. From germline, CDR1 is MNHNS and CDR2 SASEGT. The CDR3 runs to 15 residues. DNA of the CDR3: TGTGCCAGCAAGGTGTTAACATCGAGCTCCTACGAGCAGTACTTC. Amino acid sequence: CASKVLTSSSYEQYF.

The chain couples TRBV4-3 to TRBJ2-2, with 7 bases fitting TRBD2. The V segment lost 1 base and the J segment 0 bases; nucleotides outside the gene matches: 5. The CDR3 is 17 amino acids. Per the germline V gene, CDR1 is LGHNA and CDR2 is YSLEER. The CDR3: CASSQGVGGPNTGELFF. CDR3 bases: TGCGCCAGCAGCCAAGGGGTGGGAGGGCCGAACACCGGGGAGCTGTTTTTT.

The J gene is TRBJ2-5, the V gene TRBV6-5; 7 nucleotides agree with TRBD1. The germline V gene has CDR1 MNHEY and CDR2 SVGAGI. J was trimmed by 5 bases and V by 3 bases; bases with no gene match: 6. The CDR3 totals 14 residues. The CDR3 region has the DNA TGTGCCAGCAGTTATACAGGGGCTGAGGAGACCCAGTACTTC. Translated, it gives CASSYTGAEETQYF.

The rearrangement uses TRBV5-8 and TRBJ1-6; 7 bases align to TRBD1. CDR1 and CDR2 (germline): SGHTS, YDEGEE. Trimming cost V 1 base and J 4 bases; bases outside gene matches: 2. This CDR3 region has 15 residues. The CDR3 region has the DNA TGTGCCAGCAGCTTGATGGGACAGTATAATTCACCCCTCCACTTT. Translating gives CASSLMGQYNSPLHF.

About this clone itself: The same CDR3 is also encoded by other DNA sequences in this sample. The genes are TRBV27 and TRBJ1-1; D not certain. Trimming removed 1 base from V and 5 bases from J, with 8 bases in between. Germline assignment: CDR1 MNHEY and CDR2 SMNVEV (reference sequence). CDR3 length equals 13 residues. CDR3 in amino acids: CASSLWVGTEAFF. For the CDR3, the DNA is TGTGCCAGCAGTTTATGGGTCGGGACTGAAGCTTTCTTT.

CDR3 nucleotide sequence: TGTGCCAGCAGCGCCGTTTCTAGGGAGACCCAGTACTTC. Amino acid sequence: CASSAVSRETQYF. The chain links TRBV2 to TRBJ2-5, with D hard to call. Germline V gene data show CDR1 as SNHLY and CDR2 as FYNNEI. V lost 6 bases and J lost 5, with 13 bases in between. CDR3 size: 13 residues. Complete variable domain (other parts from reference TRBV2 and TRBJ2-5): EPEVTQTPSHQVTQMGQEVILRCVPISNHLYFYWYRQILGQKVEFLVSFYNNEISEKSEIFDDQFSVERPDGSNFTLKIRSTKLEDSAMYFCASSAVSRETQYFGPGTRLLVL.

The chain couples TRBV10-3 to TRBJ1-2; D unresolved. This CDR3 spans 15 amino acids. Germline V gene lookup returns CDR1 ENHRY and CDR2 SYGVKD. The V and J ends lost 2 bases and 4 bases respectively, with 14 bases between them. The CDR3 bases are TGTGCCATCAGTGAGGGGTCGTCACCGAGCTATGGCTACACCTTC. Its translation: CAISEGSSPSYGYTF.

This clone came up once. V usage is TRBV30 and J usage is TRBJ1-3, with D hard to call. V lost 0 bases, J lost 4 bases, and 13 bases lay in between. The CDR3 has 15 residues. Germline V gene data show CDR1 as GTSNPN and CDR2 as SVGIG (reference sequence). The DNA for the CDR3 is TGTGCCTGGAGTGTACTGGTGGGTCCCGGAAACACCATATATTTT. Translated: CAWSVLVGPGNTIYF.

This chain links TRBV28 with TRBJ1-5; TRBD1 agrees at 8 bases. Trimming removed 5 bases from V and 7 bases from J; junction bases left unmatched: 7. The CDR3 contains 14 residues. Germline CDR1 reads MDHEN; CDR2 reads SYDVKM. The CDR3 DNA reads as TGTGCCAGCAGTACCCTCGACAGGGGACAGCCCCAGCATTTT. Its translation: CASSTLDRGQPQHF.

The chain carries TRBV27 and TRBJ2-3, with TRBD1 matching 8 bases. Trimming cost V 5 bases and J 6 bases; bases outside gene matches: 7. Looked up from germline, CDR1 is MNHEY and CDR2 is SMNVEV (reference sequence). This CDR3 has 14 amino acids. This chain's CDR3 is CASSPRTGWDTQYF. CDR3 DNA sequence: TGTGCCAGCAGTCCCCGGACAGGGTGGGATACGCAGTATTTT.

The rearrangement links TRBV11-2 to TRBJ2-7, with 9 bases lining up with TRBD1. CDR3 size: 16 residues. Per germline, CDR1 SGHAT and CDR2 FQNNGV. After removal of 2 bases from V and 4 bases from J, the junction contained 9 bases not matched to a gene. CDR3 in DNA: TGTGCCAGCAGCTTACCGGACTCTGGACAGGGGTACGAGCAGTACTTC. Translating it yields CASSLPDSGQGYEQYF.

V usage is TRBV4-1 and J usage is TRBJ2-7; 9 bases match TRBD1. The CDR3 sequence is 15 residues long. Germline loops: CDR1 MGHRA, CDR2 YSYEKL. The V segment lost 2 bases and the J segment 2 bases; nucleotides outside the gene matches: 4. CDR3 sequence: CASSQRGTGPYEQYF. CDR3 DNA: TGCGCCAGCAGCCAAAGGGGGACAGGGCCCTACGAGCAGTACTTC.